One and the same sample provided the 16 T cell receptor beta chains below, sequenced in a study of blood T cell repertoires in COVID-19. The protocol was immunoSEQ multiplex PCR, while the TCRdb copy is restricted to in-frame clones and leaves out a portion. This table holds around 120,000 clones, nearly 90% found once. Material: peripheral blood. The source is a woman aged 55-69 years with COVID-19, enrolled during active disease.

The chain recombines TRBV18 with TRBJ1-5; 9 bases are shared with TRBD1. The CDR3 spans 15 residues. Per germline, CDR1 KGHSH and CDR2 LQKENI. V shed 2 bases, J shed 7 bases, and the junction held 6 bases outside the gene matches. This CDR3 reads CASSPTTGGDQPQHF. Here the CDR3 DNA reads TGTGCCAGCTCACCAACTACAGGGGGCGACCAGCCCCAGCATTTT.

The chain carries TRBV30 and TRBJ1-1, with D unclear. V was trimmed by 3 bases and J by 0 bases, leaving 20 bases between them. The CDR3 covers 17 residues. Germline V gene data show CDR1 as GTSNPN and CDR2 as SVGIG (reference sequence). The CDR3 coding sequence is TGTGCCTGGAGCGTCGGGGTTGCTAATCGGCTGAACACTGAAGCTTTCTTT. Protein sequence: CAWSVGVANRLNTEAFF.

CDR3 residues: CASSPRAPGSNSPLHF. The CDR3 DNA reads as TGTGCCAGCAGCCCCCGGGCCCCGGGATCTAATTCACCCCTCCACTTT. The chain links TRBV7-3 to TRBJ1-6, with D unresolved. CDR3 length equals 16 residues. V lost 5 bases and J lost 6, with 17 bases in between. Germline V gene sequence: CDR1 SGHTA, CDR2 FQGTGA.

This clone has more than one count but fewer than ten. The chain recombines TRBV2 with TRBJ1-1; D might be TRBD1 (5 bases). The V end lost 3 bases, the J end lost 7 bases, and 18 bases lay between the germline ends. CDR1 SNHLY and CDR2 FYNNEI come from the germline V gene. This CDR3 is built from 15 residues. The CDR3 sequence: CASSDIDSLKNEAFF. The CDR3 DNA reads TGTGCCAGCAGTGATATCGACAGCCTAAAGAATGAAGCTTTCTTT. Combining the CDR3 with reference TRBV2 and TRBJ1-1 gives the whole variable domain EPEVTQTPSHQVTQMGQEVILRCVPISNHLYFYWYRQILGQKVEFLVSFYNNEISEKSEIFDDQFSVERPDGSNFTLKIRSTKLEDSAMYFCASSDIDSLKNEAFFGQGTRLTVV.

The chain combines TRBV7-2 with TRBJ2-7; 10 bases fit TRBD2. With V trimmed by 3 bases and J by 4 bases, 9 bases remained unmatched. This CDR3 comprises 16 residues. Per the germline V gene, CDR1 is SGHTA and CDR2 is FQGNSA. CDR3: CASSFASGLAVYEQYF. CDR3 coding DNA: TGTGCCAGCAGCTTTGCTTCCGGACTAGCGGTTTACGAGCAGTACTTC.

The V call is TRBV19, the J call TRBJ1-3; a weak D match, TRBD1 (5 bases). Germline V CDR1 and CDR2: LNHDA, SQIVND (reference sequence). The CDR3 consists of 15 residues. Trimming removed 7 bases at V and 0 bases at J, with 13 bases between. The DNA of the CDR3 is TGTGCCAGTACCATTTGGGGCATCTCTGGAAACACCATATATTTT. Translated, it gives CASTIWGISGNTIYF.

The rearrangement uses TRBV19 and TRBJ1-6, with 8 nucleotides matching TRBD1. Looked up from germline, CDR1 is LNHDA and CDR2 is SQIVND (reference sequence). V lost 4 bases, J lost 6 bases, and 14 bases stayed unmatched. The CDR3 extends over 18 amino acids. The CDR3 sequence: CASSRGQAGRAVNSPLHF. The CDR3 DNA sequence: TGTGCCAGTAGTAGGGGACAGGCGGGGCGAGCGGTTAATTCACCCCTCCACTTT.

The chain employs TRBV3-1 (or the pseudogene TRBV3-2) and TRBJ1-1; unclear D gene. Trimming removed 1 base from V and 0 bases from J, with 6 bases in between. Germline V gene sequence: CDR1 LGHDT, CDR2 YNNKEL (reference sequence). This CDR3 comprises 14 residues. The CDR3 here is CASSQGQLNTEAFF. The CDR3 DNA reads TGTGCCAGCAGCCAAGGGCAGTTGAACACTGAAGCTTTCTTT.

This sequence joins TRBV29-1 and TRBJ1-2, with D tentatively TRBD1 (6 bases). The CDR3 loop spans 10 amino acids. CDR1 SQVTM and CDR2 ANQGSEA come from the germline V gene. V was shortened by 7 bases and J by 6 bases, with 9 bases between the two germline ends. DNA for the CDR3: TGCAGCGCCCGGGACAATGGCTACACCTTC. Protein: CSARDNGYTF.

This sequence joins TRBV11-3 and TRBJ2-1; 7 bases line up with TRBD1. CDR1 is SGHNT and CDR2 is YENEEA in the germline V gene. The CDR3 is 14 amino acids. J lost 7 bases, V lost 0 bases, and 3 bases had no gene match. CDR3 sequence (DNA): TGTGCCAGCAGCTTAGAGACAGGGAAGAATGAGCAGTTCTTC. It yields the protein CASSLETGKNEQFF.

The chain uses TRBV2 and TRBJ1-1, with TRBD1 matching 9 bases. J lost 6 bases, V lost 6 bases, and 8 bases had no gene match. Germline loops: CDR1 SNHLY, CDR2 FYNNEI. This CDR3 has 14 amino acids. The CDR3: CASREGQGISEAFF. DNA of the CDR3: TGTGCCAGCAGAGAGGGACAGGGTATTTCTGAAGCTTTCTTT.

Concerning this clone: This sample includes further DNA sequences coding for the same CDR3. V usage is TRBV20-1 and J usage is TRBJ2-5; no firm D call. Germline CDR1 DFQATT, CDR2 SNEGSKA (reference sequence). Trimming took off 4 bases at V and 0 bases at J, with 3 bases between the two ends. The CDR3 runs to 11 residues. The CDR3 sequence is CSAINQETQYF. CDR3 nucleotide sequence: TGCAGTGCTATCAACCAAGAGACCCAGTACTTC.

The V call is TRBV18, the J call TRBJ1-3; TRBD1 might be the D (6 bases). CDR1 KGHSH and CDR2 LQKENI come from the germline V gene. This CDR3 is 17 amino acids long. Deletions cut 6 bases from V and 0 bases from J, with 18 bases between. CDR3 amino acids: CASSRNRADSSGNTIYF. The CDR3 DNA reads TGTGCCAGCTCTAGGAACAGGGCTGATTCCTCTGGAAACACCATATATTTT.

This clone has a handful of counts. CDR3 sequence reads: CASRTSSSTDTQYF. In DNA, the CDR3 is TGTGCCAGCAGGACTTCGTCGAGCACAGATACGCAGTATTTT. The chain joins TRBV6-5 to TRBJ2-3; D gene unclear. Germline V gene lookup returns CDR1 MNHEY and CDR2 SVGAGI. Deletions cut 6 bases from V and 0 bases from J, with 10 bases between. This CDR3 contains 14 residues.

The V call is TRBV10-3, the J call TRBJ2-7, with D unclear. In germline, CDR1 is ENHRY, CDR2 SYGVKD. V was pared by 4 bases and J by 1 base, with 8 bases between. The CDR3 is 13 residues long. CDR3 coding DNA: TGTGCCATCAGTGCCTCCTATTCCTACGAGCAGTACTTC. Translated, it gives CAISASYSYEQYF.

The rearrangement uses TRBV4-2 and TRBJ2-5, with D possibly TRBD2 on 5 matching bases. Germline V gives CDR1 LGHNA, CDR2 YNFKEQ. With 4 bases removed from V and 8 bases from J, the gap between germline ends came to 17 bases. This CDR3 is 14 amino acids long. The CDR3 is CASSPEVSKGTQYF. DNA of the CDR3: TGTGCCAGCAGCCCGGAGGTTTCGAAGGGCACCCAGTACTTC.